Listed below are T cell receptor beta chains from one sample, sequenced in a study of cytomegalovirus exposure and HLA in healthy donors. Repertoires were generated with immunoSEQ multiplex PCR, while TCRdb's copy carries only in-frame clones and drops some. The sample records roughly 190,000 clones, around 83% being singletons. Sample: PBMCs. Source of these receptors: a woman aged 45-59 years in good health and CMV-seropositive. Each CDR3 is given with its conserved first and last residue. The D gene is left open where the match is weak. Only some rows state a clone size, as once, few, many or a class for expanded clones.

abundance: -
len: 13
v_gene: TRBV25-1
j_gene: TRBJ1-5
d_gene: TRBD1
CDR3nt: TGTGCCAGCACCGGGACAGGCAATCAGCCCCAGCATTTT
CDR3aa: CASTGTGNQPQHF

abundance: -
len: 14
v_gene: TRBV10-3
j_gene: TRBJ1-6
d_gene: TRBD1
CDR3nt: TGTGCCATCAGCCCCGGACAGGGTGGTTCACCCCTCCACTTT
CDR3aa: CAISPGQGGSPLHF

abundance: -
len: 15
v_gene: TRBV4-1
j_gene: TRBJ2-1
d_gene: -
CDR3nt: TGCGCCAGCAGCCCACAACGGGGTTTCTACAATGAGCAGTTCTTC
CDR3aa: CASSPQRGFYNEQFF

abundance: -
len: 14
v_gene: TRBV7-3
j_gene: TRBJ2-5
d_gene: TRBD2
CDR3nt: TGTGCCAGCAGCACCCAAGCGGGGCAAGAGACCCAGTACTTC
CDR3aa: CASSTQAGQETQYF

abundance: -
len: 14
v_gene: TRBV6-5
j_gene: TRBJ1-1
d_gene: -
CDR3nt: TGTGCCAGCAGTTACTCTACACGGGACACTGAAGCTTTCTTT
CDR3aa: CASSYSTRDTEAFF

abundance: -
len: 12
v_gene: TRBV29-1
j_gene: TRBJ2-2
d_gene: TRBD1
CDR3nt: TGCAGCGCCGGACAGGGGGCCGGGGAGCTGTTTTTT
CDR3aa: CSAGQGAGELFF

abundance: once
len: 15
v_gene: TRBV4-3
j_gene: TRBJ1-1
d_gene: -
CDR3nt: TGCGCCAGCAGCCCCACCTACTCCAGGGGTTTATTGGCTTTCTTT
CDR3aa: CASSPTYSRGLLAFF

abundance: -
len: 14
v_gene: TRBV6-4
j_gene: TRBJ1-1
d_gene: -
CDR3nt: TGTGCCAGCAGTAAAGGGAGCATGAACACTGAAGCTTTCTTT
CDR3aa: CASSKGSMNTEAFF

abundance: -
len: 17
v_gene: TRBV5-1
j_gene: TRBJ1-6
d_gene: -
CDR3nt: TGCGCCAGCAGCCTTATCGGGGGTCGGACCTATAATTCACCCCTCCACTTT
CDR3aa: CASSLIGGRTYNSPLHF

abundance: -
len: 13
v_gene: TRBV6-6
j_gene: TRBJ1-3
d_gene: -
CDR3nt: TGTGCCAGCGAGGGATTTCCTGGAAACACCATATATTTT
CDR3aa: CASEGFPGNTIYF

abundance: -
len: 12
v_gene: TRBV6-5
j_gene: TRBJ1-2
d_gene: TRBD1
CDR3nt: TGTGCCAGCAGTAACAGGGGACGTGGCTACACCTTC
CDR3aa: CASSNRGRGYTF

abundance: -
len: 14
v_gene: TRBV7-8
j_gene: TRBJ2-7
d_gene: -
CDR3nt: TGTGCCAGCAGCTTTGAGGGCCACCGATACGAGCAGTACTTC
CDR3aa: CASSFEGHRYEQYF

abundance: -
len: 14
v_gene: TRBV29-1
j_gene: TRBJ2-7
d_gene: TRBD1
CDR3nt: TGCAGCGTCTATAGACAGGGTAGGTCGTTCGAGCAGTACTTC
CDR3aa: CSVYRQGRSFEQYF

abundance: once
len: 14
v_gene: TRBV11-3
j_gene: TRBJ2-7
d_gene: -
CDR3nt: TGTGCCAGCAGCCGATCGGGACTCTTCTCGGAGCAGTACTTC
CDR3aa: CASSRSGLFSEQYF

abundance: once
len: 18
v_gene: TRBV5-1
j_gene: TRBJ2-4
d_gene: TRBD2
CDR3nt: TGCGCCAGCAGCTTGGGCCCTAGCGGGGGCCAGGATCGGAACATTCAGTACTTC
CDR3aa: CASSLGPSGGQDRNIQYF

abundance: -
len: 14
v_gene: TRBV19
j_gene: TRBJ2-7
d_gene: TRBD1
CDR3nt: TGTGCCAGTGCCGGGACAGGGGGCTTGGGCGAGCAGTACTTC
CDR3aa: CASAGTGGLGEQYF

abundance: -
len: 13
v_gene: TRBV29-1
j_gene: TRBJ1-1
d_gene: -
CDR3nt: TGCAGCGGCGGCCCAGGGGTCGGCACTGAAGCTTTCTTT
CDR3aa: CSGGPGVGTEAFF

abundance: -
len: 16
v_gene: TRBV7-9
j_gene: TRBJ1-1
d_gene: TRBD1
CDR3nt: TGTGCCAGCAGCTTACGGGACAGTGGTCTGAACACTGAAGCTTTCTTT
CDR3aa: CASSLRDSGLNTEAFF

abundance: -
len: 12
v_gene: TRBV7-2
j_gene: TRBJ1-2
d_gene: -
CDR3nt: TGTGCCAGCAGCTTAGGGGAGAATGGCTACACCTTC
CDR3aa: CASSLGENGYTF

abundance: -
len: 12
v_gene: TRBV5-5
j_gene: TRBJ2-7
d_gene: -
CDR3nt: TGTGCCAGCAGTCGTTCTACCTACGAGCAGTACTTC
CDR3aa: CASSRSTYEQYF

abundance: -
len: 20
v_gene: TRBV14
j_gene: TRBJ1-4
d_gene: TRBD1
CDR3nt: TGTGCCAGCAGCCAAGTTTCGCGGAGACAGGGCAGGCCAACTAATGAAAAACTGTTTTTT
CDR3aa: CASSQVSRRQGRPTNEKLFF

abundance: -
len: 16
v_gene: TRBV9
j_gene: TRBJ2-1
d_gene: TRBD2
CDR3nt: TGTGCCAGCAGCCCAACCCGAGGCACGAGGGGAGGGGAGCAGTTCTTC
CDR3aa: CASSPTRGTRGGEQFF

abundance: -
len: 20
v_gene: TRBV18
j_gene: TRBJ2-1
d_gene: -
CDR3nt: TGTGCCAGCTCACCACCAAGTTCCCCATCAACAAAAAGCTCCTACAATGAGCAGTTCTTC
CDR3aa: CASSPPSSPSTKSSYNEQFF

abundance: -
len: 13
v_gene: TRBV28
j_gene: TRBJ1-2
d_gene: -
CDR3nt: TGTGCCAGCAGGCTCTCGGGGAGCGATGGCTACACCTTC
CDR3aa: CASRLSGSDGYTF

abundance: -
len: 15
v_gene: TRBV7-9
j_gene: TRBJ1-1
d_gene: TRBD1
CDR3nt: TGTGCCAGCAGCCTTAGGGGACAGAGGAACACTGAAGCTTTCTTT
CDR3aa: CASSLRGQRNTEAFF

abundance: once
len: 15
v_gene: TRBV18
j_gene: TRBJ1-1
d_gene: TRBD1
CDR3nt: TGTGCCAGCTCACCGATACAGGGGATGAACACTGAAGCTTTCTTT
CDR3aa: CASSPIQGMNTEAFF

abundance: -
len: 15
v_gene: TRBV2
j_gene: TRBJ1-5
d_gene: TRBD1
CDR3nt: TGTGCCAGCAGTTACCTGACAGGGGGCGGTCAGCCCCAGCATTTT
CDR3aa: CASSYLTGGGQPQHF

abundance: once
len: 14
v_gene: TRBV28
j_gene: TRBJ1-1
d_gene: TRBD1
CDR3nt: TGTGCCAGCAGTTTAAGGGACAGGGGGGCTGAAGCTTTCTTT
CDR3aa: CASSLRDRGAEAFF

abundance: once
len: 14
v_gene: TRBV9
j_gene: TRBJ2-5
d_gene: TRBD2
CDR3nt: TGTGCCAGCAGCGTCGGGACTAGCGGGGAGACCCAGTACTTC
CDR3aa: CASSVGTSGETQYF

abundance: -
len: 15
v_gene: TRBV19
j_gene: TRBJ2-7
d_gene: -
CDR3nt: TGTGCCAGTAGTATAGATCTGGACACCACCTACGAGCAGTACTTC
CDR3aa: CASSIDLDTTYEQYF

abundance: once
len: 12
v_gene: TRBV11-2
j_gene: TRBJ2-7
d_gene: -
CDR3nt: TGTGCCAGCAGCCGGACTTCCTACGAGCAGTACTTC
CDR3aa: CASSRTSYEQYF

abundance: -
len: 11
v_gene: TRBV29-1
j_gene: TRBJ2-7
d_gene: -
CDR3nt: TGCAGCGTTGAAAAGGGAGGCGAGCAGTACTTC
CDR3aa: CSVEKGGEQYF

abundance: -
len: 14
v_gene: TRBV2
j_gene: TRBJ1-1
d_gene: -
CDR3nt: TGTGCCAGCCTTGGGCACCATATGAACACTGAAGCTTTCTTT
CDR3aa: CASLGHHMNTEAFF

abundance: -
len: 14
v_gene: TRBV7-2
j_gene: TRBJ2-5
d_gene: -
CDR3nt: TGTGCCAGCAGCTTAGGTGGCCCACGAGAGACCCAGTACTTC
CDR3aa: CASSLGGPRETQYF

abundance: -
len: 14
v_gene: TRBV15
j_gene: TRBJ2-2
d_gene: -
CDR3nt: TGTGCCACCAGCAGAGACGGGGTCCCCGGGGAGCTGTTTTTT
CDR3aa: CATSRDGVPGELFF

abundance: few
len: 15
v_gene: TRBV6-5
j_gene: TRBJ1-4
d_gene: TRBD1
CDR3nt: TGTGCCAGCAGTCCTGACAGGGGAACTAATGAAAAACTGTTTTTT
CDR3aa: CASSPDRGTNEKLFF

abundance: -
len: 13
v_gene: TRBV6-1
j_gene: TRBJ1-5
d_gene: -
CDR3nt: TGTGCCAGCAGTGAAGGGAGGATCTCGTCCCAGCATTTT
CDR3aa: CASSEGRISSQHF

abundance: -
len: 15
v_gene: TRBV5-4
j_gene: TRBJ1-2
d_gene: TRBD1
CDR3nt: TGTGCCAGCAGTTCCCCGGGACAGGGGGACTATGGCTACACCTTC
CDR3aa: CASSSPGQGDYGYTF

abundance: -
len: 15
v_gene: TRBV9
j_gene: TRBJ2-5
d_gene: TRBD2
CDR3nt: TGTGCCAGCAGCCCAATAGCGGGACCCCAAGAGACCCAGTACTTC
CDR3aa: CASSPIAGPQETQYF

abundance: -
len: 12
v_gene: TRBV5-8
j_gene: TRBJ2-5
d_gene: -
CDR3nt: TGTGCCAGCAGCTTGGGCAGAGAGACCCAGTACTTC
CDR3aa: CASSLGRETQYF

abundance: -
len: 15
v_gene: TRBV2
j_gene: TRBJ1-3
d_gene: TRBD1
CDR3nt: TGTGCCAGCAGTGATCAGGGGGCGCGAGGAAACACCATATATTTT
CDR3aa: CASSDQGARGNTIYF

abundance: -
len: 11
v_gene: TRBV29-1
j_gene: TRBJ1-4
d_gene: -
CDR3nt: TGCAGCGTACACACAGCCGAAAAACTGTTTTTT
CDR3aa: CSVHTAEKLFF

abundance: -
len: 15
v_gene: TRBV9
j_gene: TRBJ2-2
d_gene: TRBD1
CDR3nt: TGTGCCAGCAGCAAAAGGACAGGGGATCCCGGGGAGCTGTTTTTT
CDR3aa: CASSKRTGDPGELFF

abundance: -
len: 17
v_gene: TRBV19
j_gene: TRBJ1-3
d_gene: -
CDR3nt: TGTGCCAGTAGTACACCCCTACAGGAGTACGCCGGAAACACCATATATTTT
CDR3aa: CASSTPLQEYAGNTIYF

abundance: -
len: 12
v_gene: TRBV19
j_gene: TRBJ2-7
d_gene: TRBD1
CDR3nt: TGTGCCAGTAGGGGACAGGGACACGAGCAGTACTTC
CDR3aa: CASRGQGHEQYF

abundance: few
len: 12
v_gene: TRBV2
j_gene: TRBJ1-2
d_gene: -
CDR3nt: TGTGCCAGCGATCGTCAGGGATATGGCTACACCTTC
CDR3aa: CASDRQGYGYTF

abundance: -
len: 12
v_gene: TRBV29-1
j_gene: TRBJ1-1
d_gene: -
CDR3nt: TGCAGCGCCAGGGTAAAGAGCACTGAAGCTTTCTTT
CDR3aa: CSARVKSTEAFF

abundance: -
len: 15
v_gene: TRBV7-2
j_gene: TRBJ2-7
d_gene: TRBD2
CDR3nt: TGTGCCAGCAGCTCTAGCGGGGCGAGCTCCTACGAGCAGTACTTC
CDR3aa: CASSSSGASSYEQYF